Presented here are 29 T cell receptor beta chains from one specimen sequenced in a study of metastatic and nonmetastatic thyroid tumors. Patients underwent thyroid surgery, and none had received any treatment before it. MiXCR reprocessed the PCR reads for TCRdb. The data contain 20,000 to 25,000 clones, 36% of them singletons. The source material was blood. Receptors were obtained from a male donor with papillary thyroid cancer or a benign thyroid nodule (not recorded which). Some clones in this sample may be carry-over from other donors' samples.

There are a few counts of this clone. The gene calls are TRBV28 and TRBJ1-2; 10 bases are a match to TRBD1. The CDR3 is 14 amino acids. J gave up 2 bases and V 7 bases, and 4 bases lay outside the gene matches. CDR1 MDHEN and CDR2 SYDVKM come from the germline V gene. CDR3 sequence (DNA): TGTGCCAGCAATAGACAGGGGGCCAACTATGGCTACACCTTC. Residues: CASNRQGANYGYTF.

This clone was seen ten or more times. A much larger clone differs from this one at a single base, so this may be a read error. As the CDR3 is not closed by the conserved phenylalanine or tryptophan, this likely results from a read error. This chain connects TRBV11-2 to TRBJ2-1; a possible D gene is TRBD2 (5 bases). V was clipped by 1 base and J by 5 bases, with 12 bases between them. This CDR3 has 15 residues. CDR1 is SGHAT, CDR2 FQNNGV, per germline. The CDR3 DNA sequence: TGTGCCAGCAGCTTAGTCGAGACTAAGGACAATGAGCAGTTCGTC. Protein: CASSLVETKDNEQFV.

This clone appeared once. The rearrangement links TRBV4-1 to TRBJ2-7; D possibly corresponds to TRBD2 (6 bases). The CDR3 spans 14 residues. Germline assignment: CDR1 MGHRA and CDR2 YSYEKL. V lost 4 bases and J 2 bases, leaving 12 bases between the germline ends. This chain's CDR3 is CASSRAGPTYEQYF. DNA of the CDR3: TGCGCCAGCAGCCGGGCGGGGCCCACCTACGAGCAGTACTTC.

This clone was detected a few times. The chain combines TRBV24-1 with TRBJ2-3; D is unclear. Trimming stripped 9 bases from V and 0 bases from J, with 15 bases between. The germline V gene encodes CDR1 KGHDR and CDR2 SFDVKD. The CDR3 length is 15 residues. The CDR3 loop reads CATQAPPPSTDTQYF. The CDR3 nucleotides are TGTGCCACCCAGGCCCCACCCCCTAGCACAGATACGCAGTATTTT.

Sample share makes this clone medium-sized. The chain recombines TRBV13 with TRBJ2-7; 7 nucleotides line up with TRBD1. Trimming removed 5 bases from V and 4 bases from J; junction bases left unmatched: 5. Looked up from germline, CDR1 is PRHDT and CDR2 is FYEKMQ (reference sequence). The CDR3 spans 13 residues. Here the CDR3 reads CASSRQGRYEQYF. CDR3 nucleotide sequence: TGTGCCAGCAGCCGACAGGGTAGGTACGAGCAGTACTTC.

The chain carries TRBV5-1 and TRBJ2-7; 12 positions agree with TRBD1. CDR3 length: 14 amino acids. The germline V gene has CDR1 SGHRS and CDR2 YFSETQ. V was clipped by 3 bases and J by 7 bases; unmatched bases: 5. The CDR3 here is CASSSGQGAREQYF. Here the CDR3 DNA reads TGCGCCAGCAGCTCGGGACAGGGGGCGCGAGAGCAGTACTTC.

This sequence joins TRBV3-1 and TRBJ2-5; maybe TRBD2 (6 bases). V was cut by 4 bases and J by 4 bases, with 16 bases left in between. Germline lookup yields CDR1 LGHDT and CDR2 YNNKEL (reference sequence). This CDR3 is built from 15 residues. The CDR3 DNA reads TGTGCCAGCAGCCCGGCGGGGAGTAATGGAGAGACCCAGTACTTC. Translation: CASSPAGSNGETQYF.

The chain has TRBV15 and TRBJ1-2; TRBD1 aligns across 8 bases. CDR3 size: 14 residues. CDR1 and CDR2 from the germline V gene are LNHNV and YYDKDF (reference sequence). V was clipped by 4 bases and J by 5 bases; unmatched bases: 6. The CDR3 DNA reads TGTGCCACCAGCACAGACAGGGGTGATTATGGCTACACCTTC. Encoded protein: CATSTDRGDYGYTF.

This clone has at least ten counts. V gene TRBV19 combines with J gene TRBJ2-7; 11 positions agree with TRBD2. The CDR3 sequence is 16 residues long. V was clipped by 1 base and J by 6 bases; unmatched bases: 8. The germline gives CDR1 LNHDA, CDR2 SQIVND (reference sequence). In nucleotides, the CDR3 is TGTGCCAGTAGTATAGTTTCACTAGCGGGAGAAAGCGAGCAGTACTTC. It specifies CASSIVSLAGESEQYF. The full variable domain, rest sourced from reference TRBV19 and TRBJ2-7, is DGGITQSPKYLFRKEGQNVTLSCEQNLNHDAMYWYRQDPGQGLRLIYYSQIVNDFQKGDIAEGYSVSREKKESFPLTVTSAQKNPTAFYLCASSIVSLAGESEQYFGPGTRLTVT.

This clone has ten or more counts. The chain combines TRBV27 with TRBJ1-2; D perhaps matches TRBD1 (5 bases). From germline, CDR1 is MNHEY and CDR2 SMNVEV (reference sequence). CDR3 length: 13 residues. V lost 5 bases and J 4 bases, leaving 11 bases between the germline ends. CDR3 DNA: TGTGCCAGCAGTCCCCGCGGGGGCTATGGCTACACCTTC. As protein: CASSPRGGYGYTF.

This clone has ten or more counts. The chain has TRBV28 and TRBJ1-5; D uncertain. Trimming shortened V by 4 bases and J by 4 bases, and 14 bases separated the two germline ends. The CDR3 is 15 residues long. Germline-derived CDR1 and CDR2 are MDHEN and SYDVKM. In DNA, the CDR3 is TGTGCCAGCAGTTCCGGGTGGGCAGGTAATCAGCCCCAGCATTTT. Encoded protein: CASSSGWAGNQPQHF.

This clone was seen more than once but under ten times. The chain combines TRBV2 with TRBJ2-7; D ambiguous. V lost 2 bases and J lost 6, with 2 bases in between. CDR1 SNHLY and CDR2 FYNNEI come from the germline V gene. CDR3 size: 10 residues. As DNA, the CDR3 is TGTGCCAGCAGTGAAACCGAGCAGTACTTC. As protein: CASSETEQYF. Complete variable domain (other parts from reference TRBV2 and TRBJ2-7): EPEVTQTPSHQVTQMGQEVILRCVPISNHLYFYWYRQILGQKVEFLVSFYNNEISEKSEIFDDQFSVERPDGSNFTLKIRSTKLEDSAMYFCASSETEQYFGPGTRLTVT.

This chain uses TRBV20-1 with TRBJ2-5, with D hard to call. The CDR3 consists of 11 residues. CDR1 is DFQATT and CDR2 is SNEGSKA in the germline V gene (reference sequence). Trimming cost V 4 bases and J 2 bases, with 5 bases left between them. Written as DNA, the CDR3 is TGCAGTGCTACAACTCAAGAGACCCAGTACTTC. It translates to CSATTQETQYF.

This rearrangement joins TRBV5-5 to TRBJ1-1; 9 bases align to TRBD1. Germline-derived CDR1 and CDR2 are SGHKS and YYEKEE (reference sequence). There are 14 residues in the CDR3. V trimming: 4 bases; J trimming: 5 bases; junction bases outside the gene matches: 6. In nucleotides, the CDR3 is TGTGCCAGCAGCCCACAGGGGGCGCTGACTGAAGCTTTCTTT. This gives the protein CASSPQGALTEAFF.

A few counts support this clone. J is TRBJ1-4 and V is TRBV15, with a tentative D call TRBD1 (6 bases). Germline values: CDR1 LNHNV, CDR2 YYDKDF (reference sequence). The CDR3 is 15 amino acids. V lost 0 bases to trimming and J lost 8 bases, with 13 bases between them. The CDR3, as DNA: TGTGCCACCAGCAGAGATTGGGGGGGCGGCGAAAAACTGTTTTTT. Translation: CATSRDWGGGEKLFF.

This clone was seen only once. The gene calls are TRBV20-1 and TRBJ2-5, with no clear D. The CDR3 contains 15 residues. Germline loops: CDR1 DFQATT, CDR2 SNEGSKA (reference sequence). The V end was cut by 1 base, the J end by 2 bases, with 14 bases between. The CDR3 region has the DNA TGCAGTGCTAGAGTGTTCGCGGACGGACAAGAGACCCAGTACTTC. Amino acid sequence: CSARVFADGQETQYF.

The V and J genes are TRBV11-2 and TRBJ2-7; TRBD1 agrees at 7 bases. The J segment lost 2 bases and the V segment lost 3 bases, leaving 4 bases of the junction unmatched. The germline CDR1 and CDR2 sequences are SGHAT and FQNNGV. CDR3 length: 14 amino acids. CDR3 residues: CASSLRQGAYEQYF. In DNA form, the CDR3 reads TGTGCCAGCAGCTTGCGCCAGGGGGCCTACGAGCAGTACTTC.

V gene TRBV4-2 combines with J gene TRBJ2-2; the match to TRBD2 covers 9 bases. With 8 bases clipped from V and 6 bases from J, the junction kept 7 bases outside the gene matches. The CDR3 runs to 14 residues. Germline values: CDR1 LGHNA, CDR2 YNFKEQ. The CDR3 here is CASEFSGGSGELFF. As DNA, the CDR3 is TGTGCCAGCGAGTTCAGCGGGGGGTCCGGGGAGCTGTTTTTT.

The chain is built from TRBV4-2 and TRBJ1-2; the D is unclear. This CDR3 spans 15 amino acids. Between the trimmed V and J ends, which lost 0 bases and 8 bases, there was a span of 16 bases. CDR1 LGHNA and CDR2 YNFKEQ come from the germline V gene. In nucleotides, the CDR3 is TGTGCCAGCAGCCAAGATTACGGGCAGGCGGGGGGCTACACCTTC. It translates to CASSQDYGQAGGYTF.

This clone was detected a few times. The chain employs TRBV30 and TRBJ1-2; D unresolved. V dropped 1 base and J dropped 3 bases, with 9 bases sitting between them. The germline gives CDR1 GTSNPN, CDR2 SVGIG (reference sequence). This CDR3 is built from 13 residues. Here the CDR3 reads CAWSGSSHYGYTF. The DNA of the CDR3 is TGTGCCTGGAGTGGATCCTCCCACTATGGCTACACCTTC.

This clone was found many times. This rearrangement joins TRBV20-1 to TRBJ1-1; a possible D gene is TRBD1 (6 bases). This CDR3 is built from 14 residues. Per the germline V gene, CDR1 is DFQATT and CDR2 is SNEGSKA (reference sequence). Trimming took 7 bases from V and 0 from J, leaving 15 bases between them. In DNA form, the CDR3 reads TGCAGTGTCAGAAGGGGGGGAATGAACACTGAAGCTTTCTTT. Translating gives CSVRRGGMNTEAFF.

The rearrangement uses TRBV19 and TRBJ2-7; D call uncertain. Germline CDR1 is LNHDA and CDR2 is SQIVND (reference sequence). The CDR3 extends over 12 amino acids. V lost 6 bases and J lost 2, with 8 bases in between. The CDR3: CASRDAAYEQYF. The CDR3 DNA reads TGTGCCAGTAGGGACGCGGCCTACGAGCAGTACTTC.

The sample holds a few counts of this clone. The chain uses TRBV6-1 and TRBJ1-6, with a weak D call TRBD1 (5 bases). This CDR3 has 15 amino acids. Trimming cost V 1 base and J 3 bases, with 7 bases left between them. In germline, CDR1 is MNHNS, CDR2 SASEGT. The CDR3 region is CASSEVGDYNSPLHF. In DNA form, the CDR3 reads TGTGCCAGCAGTGAAGTGGGGGACTATAATTCACCCCTCCACTTT.

The sample holds one count of this clone. This chain joins TRBV20-1 and TRBJ2-7; D possibly corresponds to TRBD1 (5 bases). The germline V and J ends were trimmed by 3 bases and 6 bases, with 12 bases remaining between them. The CDR3 runs 12 residues. Germline V gene sequence: CDR1 DFQATT, CDR2 SNEGSKA (reference sequence). The CDR3 here is CSARGRRAEQYF. CDR3 coding DNA: TGCAGTGCTAGGGGGCGCAGGGCCGAGCAGTACTTC.

This clone is medium-sized (0.01 to 0.1%) by share. This chain connects TRBV6-2 or TRBV6-3 to TRBJ2-3, with 7 bases lining up with TRBD2. This CDR3 comprises 17 residues. J gave up 1 base and V 6 bases, and 13 bases lay outside the gene matches. In germline, CDR1 is MNHEY, CDR2 SVGEGT. CDR3 loop: CASSSMTSRQGTDTQYF. The CDR3 DNA follows: TGTGCCAGCAGCTCGATGACTAGCCGGCAGGGCACAGATACGCAGTATTTT.

This chain joins TRBV12-3 or TRBV12-4 and TRBJ1-5; TRBD1 matches 8 bases. Trimming cost V 3 bases and J 5 bases; bases outside gene matches: 3. This CDR3 has 14 residues. CDR3 bases: TGTGCCAGCAGTTTGGACAGGGCGGATCAGCCCCAGCATTTT. Its translation: CASSLDRADQPQHF.

This clone has only a few counts. The rearrangement uses TRBV20-1 and TRBJ2-7, with 7 bases matching TRBD1. CDR1 and CDR2 (germline): DFQATT, SNEGSKA (reference sequence). The ends lost 6 bases at V and 1 base at J; junction bases unmatched: 3. The CDR3 is 12 amino acids. The CDR3: CSARQGSYEQYF. The CDR3 nucleotides read TGCAGTGCCCGACAGGGATCCTACGAGCAGTACTTC.

Written as DNA, the CDR3 is TGTGCCAGCAGTGAAACAGGGGGCCATTCACCCCTCCACTTT. Translated: CASSETGGHSPLHF. The chain combines TRBV12-3 or TRBV12-4 with TRBJ1-6; 9 nucleotides align to TRBD1. The CDR3 is 14 residues long. After removal of 5 bases from V and 8 bases from J, the junction contained 4 bases not matched to a gene.

This clone was detected many times. V and J are TRBV9 and TRBJ1-1; D gene unclear. The CDR3 is 12 residues long. The germline V gene encodes CDR1 SGDLS and CDR2 YYNGEE. V was trimmed by 5 bases and J by 0 bases, leaving 5 bases between them. CDR3 protein: CASSPMNTEAFF. The DNA of the CDR3 is TGTGCCAGCAGTCCTATGAACACTGAAGCTTTCTTT.